The rows below give T cell receptor beta chains drawn from one sample of a study of cytomegalovirus exposure and HLA in healthy donors. TCRdb's copy holds only in-frame clones and misses some; the assay was immunoSEQ multiplex PCR. The table shows about 130,000 clones, with approximately 85% occurring only once. The sample was PBMCs. These receptors were taken from a boy between 5 and 17 years old in good health and CMV-seronegative. CDR3s include the opening cysteine and the closing phenylalanine or tryptophan. Each record gives: clone size, D gene, J gene, V gene, CDR3 protein, CDR3 DNA. The D gene is left open where the match is weak. A clone size is listed for some rows: how often the clone was seen (once, few, many), or a class if it is expanded.

NA,NA,TRBJ2-2,TRBV25-1,CASSIQENTGELFF,TGTGCCAGCAGTATACAGGAGAACACCGGGGAGCTGTTTTTT
NA,TRBD1,TRBJ2-7,TRBV7-6,CASSAGTGFREQYF,TGTGCCAGCAGCGCCGGGACAGGGTTTCGGGAGCAGTACTTC
once,NA,TRBJ1-5,TRBV5-4,CASSLVRAHQPQHF,TGTGCCAGCAGCTTGGTGAGGGCCCATCAGCCCCAGCATTTT
few,TRBD2,TRBJ2-1,TRBV6-6,CASSQPGLADNEQFF,TGTGCCAGCAGCCAACCGGGACTAGCGGACAATGAGCAGTTCTTC
NA,NA,TRBJ2-7,TRBV6-1,CASILNRGGYEQYF,TGTGCCAGCATTTTAAACAGGGGGGGATACGAGCAGTACTTC
NA,TRBD1,TRBJ1-1,TRBV11-1,CASSSRTGRNTEAFF,TGTGCCAGCAGCTCAAGGACAGGGCGTAACACTGAAGCTTTCTTT
NA,NA,TRBJ1-2,TRBV18,CASSPPGGTSGYTF,TGTGCCAGCTCACCTCCGGGGGGTACCAGTGGCTACACCTTC
NA,NA,TRBJ2-3,TRBV18,CASSPRLTDTQYF,TGTGCCAGCTCACCACGACTCACAGATACGCAGTATTTT
NA,NA,TRBJ2-3,TRBV5-1,CASSLDDSLYTQYF,TGCGCCAGCAGCTTGGATGACAGCCTTTATACGCAGTATTTT
once,TRBD2,TRBJ2-7,TRBV4-1,CASSLTSGSSYEQYF,TGCGCCAGCAGCCTTACTAGCGGGAGTAGCTACGAGCAGTACTTC
NA,NA,TRBJ1-1,TRBV25-1,CASSKFSNMNTEAFF,TGTGCCAGCAGTAAGTTCTCGAACATGAACACTGAAGCTTTCTTT
NA,NA,TRBJ1-4,TRBV7-9,CASSLDPGEKLFF,TGTGCCAGCAGCTTAGATCCAGGTGAAAAACTGTTTTTT
NA,NA,TRBJ2-5,TRBV4-3,CASSQETNRDQETQYF,TGCGCCAGCAGCCAAGAAACTAACAGGGACCAAGAGACCCAGTACTTC
NA,NA,TRBJ2-3,TRBV7-3,CASSPDRFPGDTQYF,TGTGCCAGCAGCCCCGATAGATTCCCGGGAGATACGCAGTATTTT
NA,TRBD1,TRBJ2-1,TRBV14,CASSQDTGGFYNEQFF,TGTGCCAGCAGCCAAGACACAGGGGGCTTCTACAATGAGCAGTTCTTC
NA,TRBD1,TRBJ2-3,TRBV5-1,CASSIGTGSPDTQYF,TGCGCCAGCAGCATCGGGACAGGGTCTCCAGATACGCAGTATTTT
NA,TRBD2,TRBJ2-3,TRBV2,CASSELAGSSDTQYF,TGTGCCAGCAGTGAACTAGCGGGATCTTCAGATACGCAGTATTTT
NA,TRBD2,TRBJ2-1,TRBV5-6,CASSPLAGLYNEQFF,TGTGCCAGCAGTCCTCTAGCGGGGCTCTACAATGAGCAGTTCTTC
NA,NA,TRBJ1-5,TRBV7-2,CASSPSTDSNQPQHF,TGTGCCAGCAGCCCCTCGACAGATAGCAATCAGCCCCAGCATTTT
NA,NA,TRBJ1-5,TRBV6-1,CASSAGIGVQPQHF,TGTGCCAGCAGTGCGGGGATAGGAGTTCAGCCCCAGCATTTT
NA,TRBD1,TRBJ2-7,TRBV5-4,CASSGDRGMVEEQYF,TGTGCCAGCAGCGGGGACAGGGGGATGGTTGAGGAGCAGTACTTC
NA,NA,TRBJ2-4,TRBV4-1,CASSQDWLTVAKNIQYF,TGCGCCAGCAGCCAAGATTGGCTTACAGTAGCCAAAAACATTCAGTACTTC
few,TRBD1,TRBJ1-4,TRBV4-3,CASSRDRVIIGEKLFF,TGCGCCAGCAGCCGGGACAGGGTGATAATTGGGGAAAAACTGTTTTTT
NA,NA,TRBJ2-7,TRBV5-8,CASSLPSYNSYEQYF,TGTGCCAGCAGCTTGCCCAGTTACAACTCCTACGAGCAGTACTTC
NA,NA,TRBJ2-5,TRBV6-5,CASSYSAVQETQYF,TGTGCCAGCAGTTACTCGGCAGTCCAAGAGACCCAGTACTTC
NA,TRBD1,TRBJ2-5,TRBV14,CASSPLDRGRETQYF,TGTGCCAGCAGCCCCCTGGACAGGGGCCGGGAGACCCAGTACTTC
NA,NA,TRBJ1-1,TRBV7-9,CASSLVQVMNTEAFF,TGTGCCAGCAGCTTAGTACAGGTGATGAACACTGAAGCTTTCTTT
NA,TRBD1,TRBJ1-2,TRBV7-8,CASSKDRGDYGYTF,TGTGCCAGCAGTAAGGACAGGGGGGACTATGGCTACACCTTC
few,TRBD1,TRBJ2-7,TRBV4-1,CASSHRTGGATYEQYF,TGCGCCAGCAGCCACCGCACAGGGGGCGCGACCTACGAGCAGTACTTC
once,NA,TRBJ1-5,TRBV19,CASSAKRYSNQPQHF,TGTGCCAGTAGTGCTAAACGTTATAGCAATCAGCCCCAGCATTTT
NA,NA,TRBJ1-5,TRBV4-1,CASSQGEFGNQPQHF,TGCGCCAGCAGCCAAGGTGAGTTCGGCAATCAGCCCCAGCATTTT
NA,NA,TRBJ1-1,TRBV2,CASSVRGYEAFF,TGTGCCAGCAGTGTGCGCGGATATGAAGCTTTCTTT
NA,NA,TRBJ2-7,TRBV14,CASSHRLQGPEQYF,TGTGCCAGCAGCCATCGATTACAGGGACCCGAGCAGTACTTC
NA,NA,TRBJ1-1,TRBV5-1,CASSLASFREATTEAFF,TGCGCCAGCAGCTTGGCCTCTTTTCGAGAAGCTACCACTGAAGCTTTCTTT
NA,NA,TRBJ2-7,TRBV19,CASSLLSSAASSYEQYF,TGTGCCAGTAGCCTTCTATCGTCGGCGGCTAGCTCCTACGAGCAGTACTTC
few,NA,TRBJ2-7,TRBV4-1,CASSQDAAYYEQYF,TGCGCCAGCAGCCAAGATGCGGCTTACTACGAGCAGTACTTC
NA,TRBD1,TRBJ1-3,TRBV7-2,CASSLVGTGGSGNTIYF,TGTGCCAGCAGCCTAGTAGGGACAGGGGGCTCTGGAAACACCATATATTTT
once,TRBD1,TRBJ1-2,TRBV5-6,CASSPGQPIYGYTF,TGTGCCAGCAGCCCGGGACAGCCAATTTATGGCTACACCTTC
NA,TRBD1,TRBJ1-5,TRBV6-1,CASGQGHNQPQHF,TGTGCCAGCGGACAGGGGCACAATCAGCCCCAGCATTTT
NA,NA,TRBJ1-3,TRBV7-8,CASSLGGGNTIYF,TGTGCCAGCAGCTTAGGCGGTGGAAACACCATATATTTT
NA,NA,TRBJ1-2,TRBV6-6,CASIHVGDTYGYTF,TGTGCCAGCATCCACGTAGGGGACACCTATGGCTACACCTTC
NA,NA,TRBJ1-4,TRBV2,CASSGGRRDEKLFF,TGTGCCAGCAGTGGGGGGCGGCGGGATGAAAAACTGTTTTTT